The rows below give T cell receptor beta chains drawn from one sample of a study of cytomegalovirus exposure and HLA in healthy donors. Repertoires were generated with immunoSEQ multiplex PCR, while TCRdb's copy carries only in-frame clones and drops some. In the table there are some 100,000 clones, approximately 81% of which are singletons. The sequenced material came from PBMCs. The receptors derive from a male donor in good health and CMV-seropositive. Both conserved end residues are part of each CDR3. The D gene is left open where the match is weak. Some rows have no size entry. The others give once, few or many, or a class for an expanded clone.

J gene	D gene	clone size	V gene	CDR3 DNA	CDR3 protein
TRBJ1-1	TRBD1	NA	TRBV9	TGTGCCAGCAGCGTAGGACAGGGGTATGCTTTCTTT	CASSVGQGYAFF
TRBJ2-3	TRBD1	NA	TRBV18	TGTGCCAGCTCACCCGGGACAGTAACAGATACGCAGTATTTT	CASSPGTVTDTQYF
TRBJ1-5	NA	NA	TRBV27	TGTGCCAGCAGTTTGGCGGGGGATCAGCCCCAGCATTTT	CASSLAGDQPQHF
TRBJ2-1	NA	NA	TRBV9	TGTGCCAGCAGCGTAGATCACGCTACCTACAATGAGCAGTTCTTC	CASSVDHATYNEQFF
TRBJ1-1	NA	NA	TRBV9	TGTGCCAGCAGCGTAGCCGGAGACGGTATGAATGAAGCTTTCTTT	CASSVAGDGMNEAFF
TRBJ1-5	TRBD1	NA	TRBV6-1	TGTGCCAGCAAGACAGGGGAAGTTCAGCCCCAGCATTTT	CASKTGEVQPQHF
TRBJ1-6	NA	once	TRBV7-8	TGTGCCAGCAGCTTAGCGAGGGCAGTCGACTCACCCCTCCACTTT	CASSLARAVDSPLHF
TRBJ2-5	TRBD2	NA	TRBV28	TGTGCCAGCAGTTTCGGACTAGCGGGGTACCAAGAGACCCAGTACTTC	CASSFGLAGYQETQYF
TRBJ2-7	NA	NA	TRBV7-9	TGTGCCAGCAGCTTAGGCCAGAACCCCTCCTACGAGCAGTACTTC	CASSLGQNPSYEQYF
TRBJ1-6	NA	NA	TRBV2	TGTGCCAGCACCCCTTCGGGGGGGGCGGGTAATTCACCCCTCCACTTT	CASTPSGGAGNSPLHF
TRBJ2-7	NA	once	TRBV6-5	TGTGCCAGCAGCTCCTCAGGGTTCGAGCAGTACTTC	CASSSSGFEQYF